These 12 T cell receptor beta chains came from one sample sequenced in a study of blood T cell repertoires in COVID-19 (dated by TCRdb to 2020 to 2022). The library relied on the immunoSEQ multiplex PCR assay. TCRdb provides this immuneACCESS table in a form limited to in-frame rearrangements. Some clones are lacking; in checked studies, under half of them reflect an unresolved V gene, and why the rest are absent is not known. The table for this sample lists about 130,000 clones; roughly four fifths of them were counted only once. The ten largest clones represent about 20% of the sample. Specimen: PBMCs or T cells enriched from blood (not recorded which). The receptors originated from a young man who had recovered from COVID-19.

This clone was seen once. CDR3 amino acids: CASSYASGGGELFF. As DNA, the CDR3 is TGTGCCAGCAGTTATGCCTCGGGGGGTGGGGAGCTGTTTTTT. The rearrangement links TRBV6-5 to TRBJ2-2; 7 nucleotides line up with TRBD2. The V gene end was trimmed by 3 bases and the J gene end by 8 bases; junction bases not matched to a gene: 6. CDR1 and CDR2 (germline): MNHEY, SVGAGI. This CDR3 comprises 14 residues.

This chain uses TRBV5-1 with TRBJ1-1, with TRBD1 matching 7 bases. The germline V gene encodes CDR1 SGHRS and CDR2 YFSETQ. V lost 4 bases and J lost 4; bases outside the gene matches: 4. The CDR3 is 13 amino acids. CDR3 amino acids: CASSDTGATEAFF. As DNA, the CDR3 is TGCGCCAGCAGCGACACAGGGGCCACTGAAGCTTTCTTT.

On this clone: The junction differs from germline at one of its ends, possibly a read error. The rearrangement uses TRBV5-6 and TRBJ2-6; 8 nucleotides line up with TRBD2. The length of the CDR3 is 19 residues. Germline V gives CDR1 SGHDT, CDR2 YYEEEE. CDR3 protein: CASSSDVWTAPGGASVLTF. DNA of the CDR3: TGTGCCAGCAGCTCGGACGTTTGGACTGCTCCCGGGGGGGCCAGCGTCCTGACTTTC.

This clone was seen a handful of times. The chain has TRBV6-5 and TRBJ1-4; possible D gene TRBD1, 5 bases. Germline V gives CDR1 MNHEY, CDR2 SVGAGI. There are 15 residues in the CDR3. The V and J ends lost 4 bases and 2 bases respectively, with 11 bases between them. In DNA form, the CDR3 reads TGTGCCAGCAGTTCTCGACAGACGACTAATGAAAAACTGTTTTTT. This translates into CASSSRQTTNEKLFF.

The V gene is TRBV5-1, the J gene TRBJ2-3; TRBD2 might be the D (5 bases). Germline loops: CDR1 SGHRS, CDR2 YFSETQ. V lost 4 bases and J lost 4, with 13 bases in between. The CDR3 has 14 residues. Here the CDR3 reads CASSPGVGADTQYF. CDR3 nucleotide sequence: TGCGCCAGCAGCCCTGGTGTGGGAGCAGATACGCAGTATTTT.

This chain links TRBV5-4 with TRBJ2-5; D perhaps matches TRBD2 (7 bases). Germline-derived CDR1 and CDR2 are SGHNT and YYREEE (reference sequence). CDR3 size: 15 residues. The V end was cut by 5 bases, the J end by 2 bases, with 16 bases between. CDR3 nucleotide sequence: TGTGCCAGCAGTAGAGGGGGGGTGGAACAAGAGACCCAGTACTTC. Its protein is CASSRGGVEQETQYF.

This chain joins TRBV9 and TRBJ1-5; D possibly corresponds to TRBD1 (5 bases). Germline CDR1 SGDLS, CDR2 YYNGEE. V lost 3 bases and J lost 0, with 7 bases in between. There are 14 residues in the CDR3. CDR3 DNA: TGTGCCAGCAGCGACAGGTATAGCAATCAGCCCCAGCATTTT. As protein: CASSDRYSNQPQHF.

This clone was seen a few times. This chain joins TRBV5-1 and TRBJ2-1, with D possibly being TRBD2 (5 bases). V lost 4 bases to trimming and J lost 13 bases, with 18 bases between them. CDR3 length: 13 amino acids. Germline lookup yields CDR1 SGHRS and CDR2 YFSETQ. The CDR3 reads CASSPEGSRLQFF. CDR3 nucleotides: TGCGCCAGCAGCCCCGAGGGAAGTCGGCTCCAGTTCTTC.

Here the CDR3 reads CASMTGYDEQYF. The CDR3 bases are TGTGCCAGCATGACAGGGTACGACGAGCAGTACTTC. This chain joins TRBV28 and TRBJ2-7; 7 positions agree with TRBD1. There are 12 residues in the CDR3. Trimming took 7 bases from V and 5 from J; bases not matched to a gene: 5. The germline V gene has CDR1 MDHEN and CDR2 SYDVKM.

This rearrangement joins TRBV27 to TRBJ2-6, with TRBD1 matching 10 bases. CDR1 is MNHEY, CDR2 SMNVEV, per germline (reference sequence). CDR3 length equals 19 residues. The J segment lost 0 bases and the V segment lost 5 bases, leaving 10 bases of the junction unmatched. The CDR3 sequence is CASSTNPGQGNSGANVLTF. DNA for the CDR3: TGTGCCAGCAGTACTAACCCGGGACAGGGGAACTCTGGGGCCAACGTCCTGACTTTC.

As for this clone: Different DNA sequences within this sample yield the same CDR3. This sequence joins TRBV5-1 and TRBJ1-1, with TRBD1 matching over 9 bases. The CDR3 is made up of 13 amino acids. Germline CDR1 reads SGHRS; CDR2 reads YFSETQ. Trimming took 2 bases from V and 5 from J; bases not matched to a gene: 1. CDR3 sequence reads: CASSFGQGTEAFF. CDR3 nucleotides: TGCGCCAGCAGCTTCGGACAGGGGACTGAAGCTTTCTTT.

The chain has TRBV11-2 and TRBJ1-1; D gene ambiguous. Germline lookup yields CDR1 SGHAT and CDR2 FQNNGV. The length of the CDR3 is 14 residues. V gave up 3 bases and J gave up 1 base, with 9 bases separating them. The CDR3 reads CASSLREGNTEAFF. The CDR3 DNA sequence: TGTGCCAGCAGCTTGAGGGAGGGGAACACTGAAGCTTTCTTT.